Sequencing of this T cell receptor beta chain was carried out in a study of T cells in Graves' hyperthyroidism and ophthalmopathy. This clonotype was picked up a small number of times. Its specificity is not known. Amplified TCR beta CDR3 regions derived from RNA transcripts. TCR CDR3 regions were first amplified by RT-PCR with HTBI primers. TCRdb passed the multiplex PCR reads through MiXCR, listing each CDR3 protein once. This table has fewer than 850,000 distinct CDR3 sequences, about 18% appearing once. Regarding the study as a whole: Most thyroid clonotypes expanded above 0.001 appeared in blood too.

The PBMCs were sourced from fresh peripheral blood (about 10 ml). V trimming: 8 bases; J trimming: 5 bases; junction bases outside the gene matches: 14. This CDR3 region has 16 residues. CDR1 MNHEY and CDR2 SMNVEV come from the germline V gene (reference sequence). Sequencing was carried out using blood. The J gene is TRBJ2-1, the V gene TRBV27; the match to TRBD2 covers 8 bases. The receptor comes from a man in his fifties or sixties with Graves' hyperthyroidism. The CDR3 DNA is TGTGCCAGCCGTCTTCAGGGTAGCGGGAAAAACAATGAGCAGTTCTTC. Translating it yields CASRLQGSGKNNEQFF.